The 32 T cell receptor beta chains presented below share a single source sample, sequenced in a study of tumor-infiltrating lymphocytes in localized non-small cell lung cancer. Assay used: immunoSEQ multiplex PCR; TCRdb lists only in-frame clones, some missing. The sample shows about 8,400 clones, over 70% of them seen only once. Specimen: uninvolved lung tissue not adjacent to the tumor. The source is a human donor with non-small cell lung cancer.

The chain recombines TRBV7-2 with TRBJ1-1; no firm D call. CDR1 SGHTA and CDR2 FQGNSA come from the germline V gene. There are 13 residues in the CDR3. Trimming left V 4 bases short and J 5 bases short, with 11 bases between. CDR3: CASSSGGRTEAFF. The CDR3 nucleotides read TGTGCCAGCAGCTCTGGCGGGCGTACTGAAGCTTTCTTT.

The chain carries TRBV2 and TRBJ1-6; unclear D gene. V lost 2 bases to trimming and J lost 7 bases, with 9 bases between them. CDR3 size: 14 residues. Germline CDR1 SNHLY, CDR2 FYNNEI. CDR3 DNA: TGTGCCAGCAGTGAAATGGAGGCCAATTCACCCCTCCACTTT. It translates to CASSEMEANSPLHF. The full variable domain, completed using reference TRBV2 and TRBJ1-6, is EPEVTQTPSHQVTQMGQEVILRCVPISNHLYFYWYRQILGQKVEFLVSFYNNEISEKSEIFDDQFSVERPDGSNFTLKIRSTKLEDSAMYFCASSEMEANSPLHFGNGTRLTVT.

The rearrangement uses TRBV11-3 and TRBJ1-3, with D hard to call. This CDR3 contains 13 residues. Germline CDR1 is SGHNT and CDR2 is YENEEA. The V end was cut by 4 bases, the J end by 4 bases, with 8 bases between. This CDR3 is CASSSGPGNTIYF. The CDR3 nucleotides are TGTGCCAGCAGCTCAGGACCCGGAAACACCATATATTTT.

The chain is built from TRBV19 and TRBJ1-1; maybe TRBD1 (5 bases). The length of the CDR3 is 15 residues. V lost 5 bases to trimming and J lost 0 bases, with 13 bases between them. Per germline, CDR1 LNHDA and CDR2 SQIVND (reference sequence). CDR3 DNA sequence: TGTGCCAGTAGTGCCCGGGGCAGCTTGAACACTGAAGCTTTCTTT. Protein sequence: CASSARGSLNTEAFF.

The sample holds a few counts of this clone. The V gene is TRBV27, the J gene TRBJ2-4, with D maybe TRBD2 (6 bases). The germline V and J ends were trimmed by 2 bases and 7 bases, with 15 bases remaining between them. The CDR3 is 15 amino acids. Germline-derived CDR1 and CDR2 are MNHEY and SMNVEV (reference sequence). The CDR3 sequence: CASSLLEGLPNIQYF. The CDR3 region has the DNA TGTGCCAGCAGTTTACTGGAGGGACTCCCGAACATTCAGTACTTC.

CDR3 residues: CASSLVLGENEKLFF. The DNA of the CDR3 is TGTGCCAGCAGCTTAGTACTGGGCGAAAATGAAAAACTGTTTTTT. The chain has TRBV7-9 and TRBJ1-4; D not certain. Germline CDR1 is SEHNR and CDR2 is FQNEAQ (reference sequence). This CDR3 has 15 amino acids. Between the trimmed V and J ends, which lost 1 base and 5 bases, there was a span of 11 bases.

The chain couples TRBV7-3 to TRBJ2-2; 8 nucleotides line up with TRBD2. V shed 5 bases and J 0 bases; nucleotides not matched to a gene: 5. The V gene's germline CDR1 is SGHTA and CDR2 FQGTGA. This CDR3 has 16 residues. In nucleotides, the CDR3 is TGTGCCAGCAGCCCTGCGGGAGGATCGAACACCGGGGAGCTGTTTTTT. Protein product: CASSPAGGSNTGELFF.

The V gene is TRBV14, the J gene TRBJ2-6, with D maybe TRBD2 (5 bases). Germline CDR1 reads SGHDN; CDR2 reads FVKESK. V dropped 2 bases and J dropped 9 bases, with 17 bases sitting between them. This CDR3 is built from 16 residues. This CDR3 is CASSQRGQLPLNVLTF. CDR3 coding DNA: TGTGCCAGCAGCCAAAGAGGGCAGCTCCCTCTCAACGTCCTGACTTTC.

The chain joins TRBV29-1 to TRBJ1-1; D is possibly TRBD1 (5 bases). The ends were cut back, 7 bases at V and 0 bases at J, with 12 bases in the middle. Germline V gives CDR1 SQVTM, CDR2 ANQGSEA. The CDR3 covers 13 residues. The CDR3 DNA is TGCAGCGGGTTACAGGATTTGAACACTGAAGCTTTCTTT. Protein product: CSGLQDLNTEAFF.

This chain uses TRBV4-1 with TRBJ2-7; D is undetermined. CDR3 length: 14 amino acids. With 4 bases removed from V and 6 bases from J, the gap between germline ends came to 16 bases. CDR1 and CDR2 (germline): MGHRA, YSYEKL. CDR3 region: CASSLNSPQAEQYF. Written as DNA, the CDR3 is TGCGCCAGCAGCCTAAACAGCCCGCAGGCCGAGCAGTACTTC.

The chain joins TRBV7-3 to TRBJ1-1; D gene uncertain. V lost 5 bases to trimming and J lost 8 bases, with 12 bases between them. Germline CDR1 SGHTA, CDR2 FQGTGA. This CDR3 comprises 12 residues. The DNA for the CDR3 is TGTGCCAGCAGCCCAGCGGGCGGGGAAGCTTTCTTT. This gives the protein CASSPAGGEAFF.

The chain links TRBV6-1 to TRBJ2-6, with D perhaps TRBD1 or TRBD2 (5 bases each). This CDR3 has 14 amino acids. Trimming took 7 bases from V and 2 from J, leaving 9 bases between them. Germline V lookup: CDR1 MNHNS, CDR2 SASEGT. The CDR3 DNA follows: TGTGCCAGCAAGAGGGACCCTGGGGCCAACGTCCTGACTTTC. As protein: CASKRDPGANVLTF.

The CDR3 loop is CASSPGRVYTEAFF. CDR3 nucleotide sequence: TGTGCCAGCAGCCCCGGCAGGGTGTACACTGAAGCTTTCTTT. The J gene is TRBJ1-1, the V gene TRBV7-9; a weak D match, TRBD1 (5 bases). Germline V gene data show CDR1 as SEHNR and CDR2 as FQNEAQ (reference sequence). V lost 5 bases, J lost 3 bases, and 13 bases lay in between. The CDR3 has 14 residues.

The V and J genes are TRBV4-1 and TRBJ2-7; TRBD1 or TRBD2 may be the D gene (5 bases each). Per the germline V gene, CDR1 is MGHRA and CDR2 is YSYEKL. The CDR3 sequence is 19 residues long. The V end was cut by 0 bases, the J end by 1 base, with 22 bases between. The CDR3 bases are TGCGCCAGCAGCCAAGATAATGGGGCGTTTGAGGGGAGATCCTACGAGCAGTACTTC. Protein: CASSQDNGAFEGRSYEQYF.

This clone was recorded a few times. The rearrangement links TRBV7-2 to TRBJ1-2; D not resolved. Germline V gene lookup returns CDR1 SGHTA and CDR2 FQGNSA. The CDR3 length is 13 residues. The V gene lost 2 bases and the J gene lost 3 bases, with 7 bases spanning the gap. The CDR3 coding sequence is TGTGCCAGCAGCTTAACCGAGTACTATGGCTACACCTTC. Translated, it gives CASSLTEYYGYTF.

The rearrangement uses TRBV5-5 and TRBJ2-4, with 9 bases identical to TRBD1. The germline V gene encodes CDR1 SGHKS and CDR2 YYEKEE (reference sequence). This CDR3 contains 14 residues. J lost 8 bases, V lost 7 bases, and 10 bases had no gene match. The CDR3 loop reads CASRLGRTGDIQYF. DNA of the CDR3: TGTGCCAGCCGACTGGGGAGGACAGGGGACATTCAGTACTTC.

The genes are TRBV10-2 and TRBJ1-2, with D uncertain. This CDR3 is built from 11 residues. Germline lookup yields CDR1 WSHSY and CDR2 SAAADI. Trimming took 0 bases from V and 8 from J, leaving 4 bases between them. CDR3 amino acids: CASSESLGYTF. In DNA form, the CDR3 reads TGCGCCAGCAGTGAGTCGTTGGGCTACACCTTC.

In its sample, this clone is medium-sized. The chain uses TRBV13 and TRBJ1-1; perhaps TRBD1 as D (5 bases). Germline-derived CDR1 and CDR2 are PRHDT and FYEKMQ (reference sequence). Trimming pared 5 bases from V and 4 bases from J, leaving 17 bases between. The CDR3 runs to 15 residues. Here the CDR3 reads CASSGDGEGSTEAFF. DNA of the CDR3: TGTGCCAGCAGCGGGGACGGGGAAGGGAGCACTGAAGCTTTCTTT.

In DNA form, the CDR3 reads TGTGCCAGCAGTGACAGGGTTTATGGCTACACCTTC. Translation gives CASSDRVYGYTF. V usage is TRBV2 and J usage is TRBJ1-2; the D gene is possibly TRBD1 (5 bases). Trimming removed 3 bases at V and 5 bases at J, with 7 bases between. Germline V gives CDR1 SNHLY, CDR2 FYNNEI. There are 12 residues in the CDR3.

This clone was counted between two and nine times. V is TRBV5-6 and J is TRBJ2-3; 7 bases map to TRBD2. There are 17 residues in the CDR3. V shed 0 bases, J shed 3 bases, and the junction held 10 bases outside the gene matches. Germline V gene lookup returns CDR1 SGHDT and CDR2 YYEEEE. CDR3 sequence: CASSLAERVGGTDTQYF. DNA of the CDR3: TGTGCCAGCAGCTTGGCCGAGCGGGTGGGGGGGACAGATACGCAGTATTTT.

The chain joins TRBV5-1 to TRBJ2-1; 7 bases fit TRBD2. The CDR3 length is 15 residues. V shed 0 bases and J 5 bases; nucleotides not matched to a gene: 5. In germline, CDR1 is SGHRS, CDR2 YFSETQ. The CDR3 DNA follows: TGCGCCAGCAGCTTGGGTCGAGCGGGGAACAATGAGCAGTTCTTC. Its protein product is CASSLGRAGNNEQFF.

This clone appeared a single time. The rearrangement links TRBV27 to TRBJ2-2, with D uncertain. V was shortened by 4 bases and J by 1 base, with 4 bases between the two germline ends. Germline V gives CDR1 MNHEY, CDR2 SMNVEV (reference sequence). The CDR3 extends over 13 amino acids. In DNA form, the CDR3 reads TGTGCCAGCAGTTCGGGGAACACCGGGGAGCTGTTTTTT. Its protein is CASSSGNTGELFF.

The table lists this clone with a few counts. The V call is TRBV6-5, the J call TRBJ1-4, with 8 positions matching TRBD1. From germline, CDR1 is MNHEY and CDR2 SVGAGI. J gave up 7 bases and V 5 bases, and 9 bases lay outside the gene matches. The CDR3 is made up of 15 amino acids. CDR3 loop: CASSPQGARGEKLFF. CDR3 bases: TGTGCCAGCAGTCCCCAGGGGGCAAGAGGTGAAAAACTGTTTTTT.

The chain recombines TRBV7-3 with TRBJ2-7, with D unclear. The germline V gene has CDR1 SGHTA and CDR2 FQGTGA. With 5 bases removed from V and 1 base from J, the gap between germline ends came to 15 bases. The CDR3 is made up of 15 amino acids. The CDR3 bases are TGTGCCAGCAGCCCCGCCGTTGATGGATCCTACGAGCAGTACTTC. Encoded protein: CASSPAVDGSYEQYF.

This clone was seen only a few times. J is TRBJ2-3 and V is TRBV28, with 10 bases that match TRBD2. With 7 bases clipped from V and 5 bases from J, the junction kept 3 bases outside the gene matches. The germline V gene encodes CDR1 MDHEN and CDR2 SYDVKM. The CDR3 is 13 amino acids. This CDR3 is CASNVAGGDTQYF. For the CDR3, the DNA is TGTGCCAGCAACGTAGCGGGAGGAGATACGCAGTATTTT.

V and J are TRBV4-1 and TRBJ2-1; 11 bases are shared with TRBD2. Germline lookup yields CDR1 MGHRA and CDR2 YSYEKL. With V trimmed by 4 bases and J by 7 bases, 15 bases remained unmatched. The CDR3 runs 18 residues. Here the CDR3 DNA reads TGCGCCAGCAGCCCGTACAGGGCTAGCGGGGGGTCCCAGAATGAGCAGTTCTTC. This encodes CASSPYRASGGSQNEQFF.

A single count supports this clone. The rearrangement uses TRBV28 and TRBJ1-5; D remains ambiguous. The germline gives CDR1 MDHEN, CDR2 SYDVKM. The V and J ends lost 6 bases and 5 bases respectively, with 17 bases between them. The CDR3 runs to 15 residues. CDR3 coding DNA: TGTGCCAGCAGGACCGGAATGCCCGGGCATCAGCCCCAGCATTTT. This translates into CASRTGMPGHQPQHF.

V usage is TRBV7-3 and J usage is TRBJ1-5; TRBD1 matches at 9 bases. The V gene's germline CDR1 is SGHTA and CDR2 FQGTGA. The junction had 3 bases not matched to a gene; V was cut back by 5 bases and J by 7 bases. The CDR3 spans 13 residues. CDR3 sequence: CASSLGQGQPQHF. The CDR3, as DNA: TGTGCCAGCAGCCTTGGACAGGGGCAGCCCCAGCATTTT.

The chain employs TRBV2 and TRBJ1-2, with TRBD1 matching 11 bases. The CDR3 has 14 amino acids. Germline values: CDR1 SNHLY, CDR2 FYNNEI. Trimming removed 6 bases from V and 7 bases from J; junction bases left unmatched: 7. The CDR3: CASRDGQGASGYTF. The CDR3 DNA reads TGTGCCAGCAGGGACGGACAGGGGGCATCTGGCTACACCTTC. The variable domain in full, completed from reference TRBV2 and TRBJ1-2, reads EPEVTQTPSHQVTQMGQEVILRCVPISNHLYFYWYRQILGQKVEFLVSFYNNEISEKSEIFDDQFSVERPDGSNFTLKIRSTKLEDSAMYFCASRDGQGASGYTFGSGTRLTVV.

This chain connects TRBV6-4 to TRBJ1-1; perhaps TRBD1 as D (6 bases). Germline CDR1 MRHNA, CDR2 SNTAGT. The CDR3 contains 17 residues. V gave up 9 bases and J gave up 3 bases, with 26 bases separating them. The CDR3 reads CARFLIPRGGQDTEAFF. In nucleotides, the CDR3 is TGTGCCAGATTCCTTATACCGAGGGGGGGGCAAGACACTGAAGCTTTCTTT.

The V call is TRBV5-1, the J call TRBJ1-1, with no clear D. Germline V CDR1 and CDR2: SGHRS, YFSETQ. Trimming cost V 1 base and J 1 base, with 14 bases left between them. The length of the CDR3 is 16 residues. The CDR3 nucleotides are TGCGCCAGCAGCTTGTTATCGTCCGCTGGGAACACTGAAGCTTTCTTT. This codes for CASSLLSSAGNTEAFF.

This rearrangement joins TRBV6-6 to TRBJ2-2; tentatively, D is TRBD2 (5 bases). The ends were cut back, 4 bases at V and 0 bases at J, with 12 bases in the middle. The CDR3 loop spans 16 amino acids. Germline V gene sequence: CDR1 MNHNY, CDR2 SVGAGI (reference sequence). The CDR3 here is CASSSRAVTNTGELFF. DNA of the CDR3: TGTGCCAGCAGTTCACGAGCGGTGACGAACACCGGGGAGCTGTTTTTT.